This record covers a single T cell receptor beta chain. The antigen remains unidentified. Other DNA sequences in the sample encode the same CDR3. This sample stems from a study of Tregs in tolerant kidney transplant recipients. Regulatory T cells were sorted from thawed PBMCs rested overnight at 37°C with around 180 IU/ml IL-2. General study results and limits: For some patients, primers changed over time, blocking nucleotide-level comparison. This study did not directly address biological reproducibility.

TCRdb keeps only in-frame clones here, not all; method: immunoSEQ multiplex PCR. Found here are around 66,000 clones, 70% to 90% of them singletons; the top ten hold roughly 2%. The length of the CDR3 is 14 residues. Trimming took off 3 bases at V and 2 bases at J, with 9 bases between the two ends. Germline CDR1 is MNHEY and CDR2 is SVGAGI. The sequenced sample was Tregs from blood, obtained before the transplant. The chain links TRBV6-5 to TRBJ2-3; D unclear. This TCR was recovered from a human donor who received a combined kidney and bone marrow transplant. The CDR3 DNA is TGTGCCAGCAGTTATTCTCAATTCACAGATACGCAGTATTTT. It codes for CASSYSQFTDTQYF.